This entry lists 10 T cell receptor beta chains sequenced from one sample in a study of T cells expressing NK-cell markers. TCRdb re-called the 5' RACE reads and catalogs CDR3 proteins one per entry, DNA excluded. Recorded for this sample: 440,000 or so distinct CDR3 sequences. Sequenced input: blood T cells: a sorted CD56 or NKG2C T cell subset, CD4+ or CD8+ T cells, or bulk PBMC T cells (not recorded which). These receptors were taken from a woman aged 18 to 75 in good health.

CDR3 sequence: CASSLAQGTGGANGYTF. The chain recombines TRBV12-3 or TRBV12-4 with TRBJ1-2; TCRdb outputs TRBD1, but without DNA this stays unchecked. The CDR3 consists of 17 residues.

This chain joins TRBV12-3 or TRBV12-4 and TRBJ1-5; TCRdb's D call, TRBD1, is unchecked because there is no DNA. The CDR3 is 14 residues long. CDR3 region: CASSEDRSNQPQHF.

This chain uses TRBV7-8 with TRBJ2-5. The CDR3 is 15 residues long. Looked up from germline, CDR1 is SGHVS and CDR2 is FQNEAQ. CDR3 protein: CASSLDQAWKETQYF.

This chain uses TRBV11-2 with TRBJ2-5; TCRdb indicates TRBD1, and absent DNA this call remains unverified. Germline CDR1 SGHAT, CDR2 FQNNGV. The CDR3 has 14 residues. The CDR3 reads CASSYGTVLETQYF. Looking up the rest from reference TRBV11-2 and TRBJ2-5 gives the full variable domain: EAGVAQSPRYKIIEKRQSVAFWCNPISGHATLYWYQQILGQGPKLLIQFQNNGVVDDSQLPKDRFSAERLKGVDSTLKIQPAKLEDSAVYLCASSYGTVLETQYFGPGTRLLVL.

This chain's CDR3 is CASSLGGAAEKLFF. This chain joins TRBV7-8 and TRBJ1-4; the D call of TRBD1 rests on TCRdb alone, since no DNA is present to check it. The CDR3 contains 14 residues. The germline gives CDR1 SGHVS, CDR2 FQNEAQ. Full variable domain (remainder filled in from reference TRBV7-8 and TRBJ1-4): GAGVSQSPRYKVAKRGQDVALRCDPISGHVSLFWYQQALGQGPEFLTYFQNEAQLDKSGLPSDRFFAERPEGSVSTLKIQRTQQEDSAVYLCASSLGGAAEKLFFGSGTQLSVL.

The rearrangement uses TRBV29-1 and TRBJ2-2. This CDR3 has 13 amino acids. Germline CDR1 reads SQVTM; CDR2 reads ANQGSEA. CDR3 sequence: CSVDHSNTGELFF.

The CDR3 sequence: CASSLGRGNGEQYF. This chain connects TRBV11-1 to TRBJ2-7; no DNA is available, so the TRBD1 call from TCRdb remains unchecked. The germline V gene encodes CDR1 SGHAT and CDR2 FQDESV (reference sequence). The CDR3 consists of 14 residues.

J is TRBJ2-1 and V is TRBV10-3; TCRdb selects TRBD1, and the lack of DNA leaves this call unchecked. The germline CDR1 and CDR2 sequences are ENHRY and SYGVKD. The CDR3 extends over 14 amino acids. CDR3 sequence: CAIRYRDSYNEQFF.

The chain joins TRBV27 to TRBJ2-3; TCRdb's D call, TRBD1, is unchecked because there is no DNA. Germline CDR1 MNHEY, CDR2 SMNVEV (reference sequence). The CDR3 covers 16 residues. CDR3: CASSRLGETSTDTQYF.

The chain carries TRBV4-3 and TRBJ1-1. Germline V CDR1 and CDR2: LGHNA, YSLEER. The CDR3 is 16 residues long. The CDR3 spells CASSQVLGGLNTEAFF.